This T cell receptor (beta chain) was sequenced for a study of blood T cell repertoires in COVID-19. In the study overall: There were acute and convalescent COVID-19 samples, and they came from the United States, Italy and Spain.

Followed over time, Seattle patients had been enrolled while infection was active. The V gene lost 6 bases and the J gene lost 2 bases, with 10 bases spanning the gap. Germline V lookup: CDR1 SNHLY, CDR2 FYNNEI. The CDR3 sequence is 13 residues long. Per the authors' pipeline: Amplification of reference gene primers provided the estimated nucleated cell counts. Sequencing was performed with immunoSEQ multiplex PCR; in TCRdb, only in-frame clones are kept and a portion is missing. The D gene and trimming were derived from the DNA, and the V and J assignments and clone size from that table. The data hold 250,000 to 400,000 clones, with about nine tenths observed a single time.

The TCR originated in a woman under 40 with COVID-19, enrolled during active disease. This sequence joins TRBV2 and TRBJ1-1, with D hard to call. The source material was peripheral blood. The DNA for the CDR3 is TGTGCCAGCAGCTCGGGTCTCAACACTGAAGCTTTCTTT. Its protein product is CASSSGLNTEAFF.